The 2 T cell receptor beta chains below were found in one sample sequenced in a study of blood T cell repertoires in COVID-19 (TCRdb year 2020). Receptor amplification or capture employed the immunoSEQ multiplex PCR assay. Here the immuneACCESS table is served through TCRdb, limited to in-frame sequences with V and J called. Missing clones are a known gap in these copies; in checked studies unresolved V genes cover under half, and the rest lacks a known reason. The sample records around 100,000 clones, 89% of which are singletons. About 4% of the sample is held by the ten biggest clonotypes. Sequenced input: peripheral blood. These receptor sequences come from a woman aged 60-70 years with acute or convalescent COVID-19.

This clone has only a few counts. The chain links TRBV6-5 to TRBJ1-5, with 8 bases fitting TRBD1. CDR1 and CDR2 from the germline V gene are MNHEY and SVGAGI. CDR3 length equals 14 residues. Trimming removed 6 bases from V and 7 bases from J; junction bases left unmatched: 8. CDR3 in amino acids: CASSQQGAGQPQHF. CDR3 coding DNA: TGTGCCAGCAGCCAGCAGGGGGCGGGACAGCCCCAGCATTTT.

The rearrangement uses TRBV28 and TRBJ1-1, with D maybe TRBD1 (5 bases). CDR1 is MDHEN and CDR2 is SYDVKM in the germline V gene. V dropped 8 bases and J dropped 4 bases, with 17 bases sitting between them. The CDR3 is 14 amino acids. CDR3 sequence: CASREGIGGTEAFF. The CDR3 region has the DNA TGTGCCAGCCGGGAGGGGATTGGGGGCACTGAAGCTTTCTTT.